The sequence of this TCR beta chain was determined in a study of T cells expressing NK-cell markers. On the study more broadly: The study drew TCR beta repertoires from sorted CD3+CD56+NKG2C+, CD3+CD56+NKG2C- and CD3+CD56-NKG2C+ T cells.

With respect to this clonotype: Antigen unknown.

Using the 5' RACE reads, TCRdb records one entry per CDR3 protein without DNA. The sample's table shows about 300,000 distinct CDR3 sequences. Study conclusions and caveats: Dominance of the CD3+CD56-NKG2C+ fraction by these clonotypes also held in a few donors. Roughly 1.0-8% of CD8+ T cells in roughly six donors belonged to dominant NKG2C+ clonotypes.

The germline V gene encodes CDR1 SGHRS and CDR2 YFSETQ. This CDR3 comprises 14 residues. The source material was blood T cells: a sorted CD56 or NKG2C T cell subset, CD4+ or CD8+ T cells, or bulk PBMC T cells (not recorded which). This receptor was obtained from a woman aged 18 to 75 in good health. The rearrangement uses TRBV5-1 and TRBJ1-4. CDR3 sequence: CASSSGNSNEKLFF.